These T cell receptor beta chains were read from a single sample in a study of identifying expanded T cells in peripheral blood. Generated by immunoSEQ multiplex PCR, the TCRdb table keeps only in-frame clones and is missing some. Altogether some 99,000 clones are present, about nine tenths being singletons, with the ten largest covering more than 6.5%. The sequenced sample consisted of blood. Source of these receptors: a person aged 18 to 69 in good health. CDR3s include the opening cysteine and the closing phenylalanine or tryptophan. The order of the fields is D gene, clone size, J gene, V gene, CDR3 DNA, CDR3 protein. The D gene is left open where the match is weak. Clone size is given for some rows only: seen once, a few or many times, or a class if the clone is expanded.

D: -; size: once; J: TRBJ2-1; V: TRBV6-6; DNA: TGTGCCAGCAGCCGACGACCATTGGATCACGATGAGCAGTTCTTC; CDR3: CASSRRPLDHDEQFF
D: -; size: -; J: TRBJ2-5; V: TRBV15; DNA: TGTGCCACCAGCGCCTCAACTTGGGAGACCCAGTACTTC; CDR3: CATSASTWETQYF
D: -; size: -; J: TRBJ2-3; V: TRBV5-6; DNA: TGTGCCAGCACCCGGGCCAACACAGATACGCAGTATTTT; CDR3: CASTRANTDTQYF
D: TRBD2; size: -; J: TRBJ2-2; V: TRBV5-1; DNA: TGCGCCAGCCGAGGGGAGGGAGACACCGGGGAGCTGTTTTTT; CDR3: CASRGEGDTGELFF
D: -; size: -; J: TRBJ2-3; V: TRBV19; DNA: TGTGCCAGTAGTATCTGGGGCGGGCCTAGCACAGATACGCAGTATTTT; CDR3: CASSIWGGPSTDTQYF
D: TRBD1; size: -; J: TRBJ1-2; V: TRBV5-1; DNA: TGCGCCAGCAGCCCTCGACCGGGACAGGGCCCGGGGGGCTACACCTTC; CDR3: CASSPRPGQGPGGYTF
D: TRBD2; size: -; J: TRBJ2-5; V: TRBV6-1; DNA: TGTGCCAACTATAGCGGGACTCAAGAGACCCAGTACTTC; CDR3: CANYSGTQETQYF
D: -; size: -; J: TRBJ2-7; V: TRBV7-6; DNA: TGTGCCAGCAGCTTGCCCGGGACACTCTCCTACGAGCAGTACTTC; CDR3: CASSLPGTLSYEQYF
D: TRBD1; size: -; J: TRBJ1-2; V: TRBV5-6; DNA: TGTGCCAGCAGCCCGGGACAGGGGCGCTGGAACTATGGCTACACCTTC; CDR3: CASSPGQGRWNYGYTF
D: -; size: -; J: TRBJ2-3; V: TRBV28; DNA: TGTGCCAGCAGGAAGGGGGTAGGCACAGATACGCAGTATTTT; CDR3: CASRKGVGTDTQYF
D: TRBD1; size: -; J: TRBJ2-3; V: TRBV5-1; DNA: TGCGCCAGCAGCAGGGGGACAGGGGGCACAGATACGCAGTATTTT; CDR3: CASSRGTGGTDTQYF
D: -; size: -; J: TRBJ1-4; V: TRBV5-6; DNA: TGTGCCAGCAGCTTGGCGGGGGATAGGAATGAAAAACTGTTTTTT; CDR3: CASSLAGDRNEKLFF
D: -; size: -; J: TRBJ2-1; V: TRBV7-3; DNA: TGTGCCAGCAGCCAAGGGGGTGGGTCGTTCAATGAGCAGTTCTTC; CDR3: CASSQGGGSFNEQFF
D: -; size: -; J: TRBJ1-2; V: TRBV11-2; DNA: TGTGCCAGCAGCTCCGGGACCGAATTACTATATGGCTACACCTTC; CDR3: CASSSGTELLYGYTF
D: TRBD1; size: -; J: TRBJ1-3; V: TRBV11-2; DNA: TGTGCCAGCAGCTTGACAGGGTCGGGAAACACCATATATTTT; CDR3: CASSLTGSGNTIYF
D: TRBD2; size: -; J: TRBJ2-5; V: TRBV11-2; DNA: TGTGCCAGCAGAGAGCGGGAGCGAGAGACCCAGTACTTC; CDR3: CASRERERETQYF
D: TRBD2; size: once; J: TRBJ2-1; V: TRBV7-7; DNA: TGTGCCAGCAGCTTATTGCCTAGCGGGAACCCTAGAGCGGATGAGCAGTTCTTC; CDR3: CASSLLPSGNPRADEQFF
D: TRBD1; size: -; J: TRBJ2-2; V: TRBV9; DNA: TGTGCCAGCAGCGTGAGGGACAGGGATGGGGAGCTGTTTTTT; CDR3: CASSVRDRDGELFF
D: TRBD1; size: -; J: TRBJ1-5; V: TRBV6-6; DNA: TGTGCCAGCAGTCTTGGACAGGGGCATCAGCCCCAGCATTTT; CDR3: CASSLGQGHQPQHF
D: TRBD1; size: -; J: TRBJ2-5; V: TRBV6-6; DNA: TGTGCCAGCAGCTATAATGGACAGGGGGAAGGGGAGACCCAGTACTTC; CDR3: CASSYNGQGEGETQYF
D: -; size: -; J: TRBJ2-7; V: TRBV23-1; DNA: TGCGCCAGCAGTCAAGCTTCGGGGGCCGAGCAGTACTTC; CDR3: CASSQASGAEQYF
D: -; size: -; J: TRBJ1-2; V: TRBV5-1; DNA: TGCGCCAGCAGCTTTCAAGCAGGGGAAGAAGGCTACACCTTC; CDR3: CASSFQAGEEGYTF
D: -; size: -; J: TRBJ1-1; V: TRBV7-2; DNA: TGTGCCAGCAGCTTAGTGTGGGCAGGGTGGAACACTGAAGCTTTCTTT; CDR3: CASSLVWAGWNTEAFF
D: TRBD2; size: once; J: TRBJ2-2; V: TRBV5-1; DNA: TGCGCCAGCAGCTTGGATAGCGGGAGTGGGGAGCTGTTTTTT; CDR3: CASSLDSGSGELFF
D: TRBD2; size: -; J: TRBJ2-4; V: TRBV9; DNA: TGTGCCAGCAGCGAGCTAGCGGGAAACATTCAGTACTTC; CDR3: CASSELAGNIQYF
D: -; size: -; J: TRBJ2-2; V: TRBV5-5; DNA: TGTGCCAGCAGCGTCCTGGGGGGTAACACCGGGGAGCTGTTTTTT; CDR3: CASSVLGGNTGELFF
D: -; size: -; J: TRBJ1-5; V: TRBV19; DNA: TGTGCCACAAGGTTTAGCAATCAGCCCCAGCATTTT; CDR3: CATRFSNQPQHF
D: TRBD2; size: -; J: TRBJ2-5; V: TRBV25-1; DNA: TGTGCCAGCAGTAAAGCGGGGGATAACCAAGAGACCCAGTACTTC; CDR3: CASSKAGDNQETQYF
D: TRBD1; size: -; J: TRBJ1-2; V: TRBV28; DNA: TGTGCCAGCAGTCAGGACAGGGGGCATGGCTACACCTTC; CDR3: CASSQDRGHGYTF
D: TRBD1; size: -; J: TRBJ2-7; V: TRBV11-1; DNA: TGTGCCAGCAGCCCCGAGGACAGGGGAACCTACGAGCAGTACTTC; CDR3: CASSPEDRGTYEQYF
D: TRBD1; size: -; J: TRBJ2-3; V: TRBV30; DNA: TGTGCCTGGACCGCAGGGGGCTCAGATACGCAGTATTTT; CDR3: CAWTAGGSDTQYF
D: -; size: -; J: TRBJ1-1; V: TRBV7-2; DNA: TGTGCCAGCAGCAAGAGGGCCAGCTCTATGAACACTGAAGCTTTCTTT; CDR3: CASSKRASSMNTEAFF
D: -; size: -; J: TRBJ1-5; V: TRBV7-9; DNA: TGTGCCAGCAGCCGAGACAGTAGCAATCAGCCCCAGCATTTT; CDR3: CASSRDSSNQPQHF
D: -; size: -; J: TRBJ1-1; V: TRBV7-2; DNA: TGTGCCAGCAGGGTGACAGGCAACACTGAAGCTTTCTTT; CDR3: CASRVTGNTEAFF
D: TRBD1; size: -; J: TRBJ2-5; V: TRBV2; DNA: TGTGCCAGCAGTGAAGGGACAGGGGGAGAGACCCAGTACTTC; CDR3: CASSEGTGGETQYF
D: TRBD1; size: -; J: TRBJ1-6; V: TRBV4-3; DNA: TGCGCCAGCAGCCAAGATCCGACAGGGGCAAGGGGTAATTCACCCCTCCACTTT; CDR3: CASSQDPTGARGNSPLHF
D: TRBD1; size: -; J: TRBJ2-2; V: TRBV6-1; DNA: TGTGCCAGCAGGCCCGACAGGGGGGACACCGGGGAGCTGTTTTTT; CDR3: CASRPDRGDTGELFF
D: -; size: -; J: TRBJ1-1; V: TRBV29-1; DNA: TGCAGCGGCGGGGATCTGGGGAACACTGAAGCTTTCTTT; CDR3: CSGGDLGNTEAFF
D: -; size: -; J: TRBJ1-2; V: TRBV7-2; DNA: TGTGCCAGCAGCTTAGGGATTTTGAACGACTATGGCTACACCTTC; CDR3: CASSLGILNDYGYTF
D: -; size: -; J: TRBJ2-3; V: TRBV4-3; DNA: TGCGCCAGCAGCCAAGGTGAGGGCTGGGGCACAGATACGCAGTATTTT; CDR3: CASSQGEGWGTDTQYF
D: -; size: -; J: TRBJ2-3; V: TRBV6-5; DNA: TGTGCCAGCAGTTACTCGGGAGATACGCAGTATTTT; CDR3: CASSYSGDTQYF
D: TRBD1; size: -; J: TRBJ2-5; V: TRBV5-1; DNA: TGCGCCAGCAGCATCCCAGGGGGCTTAGAGACCCAGTACTTC; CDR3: CASSIPGGLETQYF
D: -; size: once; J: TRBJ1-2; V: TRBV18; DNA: TGTGCCAGCTCACCGGAGACAGCGACTAACTATGGCTACACCTTC; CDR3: CASSPETATNYGYTF
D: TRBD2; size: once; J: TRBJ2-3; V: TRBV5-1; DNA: TGCGCCAGCAGCCTGCGGGGGTCAGATACGCAGTATTTT; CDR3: CASSLRGSDTQYF